Listed below are T cell receptor beta chains from one sample, sequenced in a study of shared clonotypes between healthy human individuals. The protocol was immunoSEQ multiplex PCR, while the TCRdb copy is restricted to in-frame clones and leaves out a portion. This table holds about 1 million clones, about 80% found once. Material for sequencing was memory CD4+ T cells sorted from blood. The receptors stem from a man younger than 35 in good health. The CDR3 runs from the conserved cysteine through the conserved F or W.

TRBV5-4	TRBJ1-2	CASSLGDRESGYTF
TRBV19	TRBJ1-1	CASSIITGSNTEAFF
TRBV30	TRBJ2-6	CAWSPGHSLSVANVLTF
TRBV5-4	TRBJ2-2	CASSTAEGTGELFF
TRBV7-3	TRBJ2-1	CASSLSSGNPYNEQFF
TRBV5-4	TRBJ2-1	CASPGTGQYVGSYNEQFF
TRBV29-1	TRBJ2-7	CSVSPGTGRDEQYF
TRBV5-1	TRBJ1-6	CASSLAGDNSPLHF
TRBV19	TRBJ2-3	CASKGTRLTDTQYF
TRBV23-1	TRBJ2-7	CASRPSKGSGGPSYEQYF
TRBV19	TRBJ1-5	CASSIGAGGNQPQHF